Listed below are T cell receptor beta chains from one sample, sequenced in a study of post-analysis software for immune sequencing data. TCRdb redid the calling of the PCR reads with MiXCR, one entry per CDR3 protein. The repertoire has hundreds of thousands of distinct CDR3 sequences, roughly two fifths of them found once; the top ten carry 1.5% to 2%. The specimen sequenced was blood. Receptors originate from a girl aged 10-17 years with multiple sclerosis. CDR3s include the opening cysteine and the closing phenylalanine or tryptophan. D genes are given only for firm matches. Only part of the rows carry a size: once, few, many, or a class if the clone is expanded.

DNA: TGCGCCAGCAGCCCTAGCGGGAGGATAAACGAGCAGTACTTC
CDR3: CASSPSGRINEQYF
size: once
V: TRBV5-1
J: TRBJ2-7
length: 14
D: TRBD2

DNA: TGCAGTGCTAGAGATGCGGAGTACGAGCAGTACTTC
CDR3: CSARDAEYEQYF
size: few
V: TRBV20-1
J: TRBJ2-7
length: 12
D: .

DNA: TGCGCCAGCAGCCAGTACAAGGGCTCCTACAATGAGCAGTTCTTC
CDR3: CASSQYKGSYNEQFF
size: few
V: TRBV4-1
J: TRBJ2-1
length: 15
D: .

DNA: TGCGCCAGCAGCCTAGGGGTGACGGACTATGGCTACACCTTC
CDR3: CASSLGVTDYGYTF
size: few
V: TRBV5-1
J: TRBJ1-2
length: 14
D: .

DNA: TGTGCCAGCAGCCCCGGACTATCTGGCTACACCTTC
CDR3: CASSPGLSGYTF
size: .
V: TRBV5-6
J: TRBJ1-2
length: 12
D: .

DNA: TGTGCCAGCAGTTTTTCCCGGGGGGTATCTGGCTACACCTTC
CDR3: CASSFSRGVSGYTF
size: few
V: TRBV12-3/TRBV12-4
J: TRBJ1-2
length: 14
D: .

DNA: TGTGCCAGCACCTCTGACAGTAGTCAGCCCCAGCATTTT
CDR3: CASTSDSSQPQHF
size: few
V: TRBV12-3/TRBV12-4
J: TRBJ1-5
length: 13
D: .

DNA: TGCGCCAGCAGCCAACGCCAGCAGGGGGTGAGGTTTGGCACTGAAGCTTTCTTT
CDR3: CASSQRQQGVRFGTEAFF
size: few
V: TRBV4-1
J: TRBJ1-1
length: 18
D: TRBD1

DNA: TGTGCCAGCAGCAGCGGGGCCAATACCGGGGGCACTGAAGCTTTCTTT
CDR3: CASSSGANTGGTEAFF
size: .
V: TRBV7-8
J: TRBJ1-1
length: 16
D: .

DNA: TGTGCCATCAGTGAGTCGACCGCAGGGGGCTCCTACAATGAGCAGTTCTTC
CDR3: CAISESTAGGSYNEQFF
size: .
V: TRBV10-3
J: TRBJ2-1
length: 17
D: TRBD1

DNA: TGCAGTGCTCTTGGACTACCTTACGAGCAGTACTTC
CDR3: CSALGLPYEQYF
size: .
V: TRBV20-1
J: TRBJ2-7
length: 12
D: .

DNA: TGTGCCAGCAGTCCCAGGGCAGCGGCTAGCACAGATACGCAGTATTTT
CDR3: CASSPRAAASTDTQYF
size: once
V: TRBV12-3/TRBV12-4
J: TRBJ2-3
length: 16
D: .

DNA: TGCAGTGCTAGAGGTGGGGGGGCGAATTCACCCCTCCACTTT
CDR3: CSARGGGANSPLHF
size: .
V: TRBV20-1
J: TRBJ1-6
length: 14
D: .

DNA: TGTGCCAGCAGCTTACGTGCTAGAGGCTCCTACGAGCAGTACTTC
CDR3: CASSLRARGSYEQYF
size: .
V: TRBV7-9
J: TRBJ2-7
length: 15
D: .

DNA: TGTGCCAGCAGCAACGGGGGGGATGGCTACACCTTC
CDR3: CASSNGGDGYTF
size: once
V: TRBV27
J: TRBJ1-2
length: 12
D: .

DNA: TGTGCCAGCAGTTACTTAAGGGACAGGGGATCTGGCTACACCTTC
CDR3: CASSYLRDRGSGYTF
size: .
V: TRBV6-5
J: TRBJ1-2
length: 15
D: TRBD1

DNA: TGTGCCAGCAGTTCCTTCGGGGGACAGTTAAACAATGAGCAGTTCTTC
CDR3: CASSSFGGQLNNEQFF
size: few
V: TRBV12-3/TRBV12-4
J: TRBJ2-1
length: 16
D: .

DNA: TGTGCCAGCAGTAATCTCGACAGGACCTACGAGCAGTACTTC
CDR3: CASSNLDRTYEQYF
size: .
V: TRBV27
J: TRBJ2-7
length: 14
D: .

DNA: TGCGCCAGCAGCTTGAGGGACAGCAAGGATGAGCAGTTCTTC
CDR3: CASSLRDSKDEQFF
size: once
V: TRBV5-1
J: TRBJ2-1
length: 14
D: TRBD1

DNA: TGCGCCAGCAGCTTGGACAGGGATCAGCCCCAGCATTTT
CDR3: CASSLDRDQPQHF
size: .
V: TRBV5-1
J: TRBJ1-5
length: 13
D: .

DNA: TGTGCCAGCAGTTTTCCCCAATTCATTATCTTGTCACGACGGGATGAGCAGTTCTTC
CDR3: CASSFPQFIILSRRDEQFF
size: .
V: TRBV12-3/TRBV12-4
J: TRBJ2-1
length: 19
D: .

DNA: TGCGCCAGCCACGACAGGGTAAGCGAGCAGTACTTC
CDR3: CASHDRVSEQYF
size: .
V: TRBV5-1
J: TRBJ2-7
length: 12
D: TRBD1

DNA: TGTGCCAGCACACCGGGGCCACAAGGGAATGAGCAGTTCTTC
CDR3: CASTPGPQGNEQFF
size: .
V: TRBV2
J: TRBJ2-1
length: 14
D: .

DNA: TGTGCCAGCAGCCACAGGGGGGTGGGAGAGACCCAGTACTTC
CDR3: CASSHRGVGETQYF
size: .
V: TRBV5-5
J: TRBJ2-5
length: 14
D: TRBD1

DNA: TGTGCCAGCAACCCAGGGGTCGGGGAGACCCAGTACTTC
CDR3: CASNPGVGETQYF
size: .
V: TRBV6-6
J: TRBJ2-5
length: 13
D: .

DNA: TGTGCCAGCAGCCTTAGCGGGAGTGGGTCCTACAATGAGCAGTTCTTC
CDR3: CASSLSGSGSYNEQFF
size: .
V: TRBV7-9
J: TRBJ2-1
length: 16
D: TRBD2

DNA: TGCGCCAGCAGCCCCGCCCGGGACAGGGACGAGCAGTACTTC
CDR3: CASSPARDRDEQYF
size: .
V: TRBV5-1
J: TRBJ2-7
length: 14
D: TRBD1

DNA: TGCAGCGTTGTCAAGGGGCCCTACGAGCAGTACTTC
CDR3: CSVVKGPYEQYF
size: many
V: TRBV29-1
J: TRBJ2-7
length: 12
D: .

DNA: TGCGCCAGCAGCGGCGGGACACCCGGGGGGGAAGCTTTCTTT
CDR3: CASSGGTPGGEAFF
size: .
V: TRBV5-1
J: TRBJ1-1
length: 14
D: .

DNA: TGTGCCAGCAGTCTCTCCGGGACAGGGGGCTCTGGGGCCAACGTCCTGACTTTC
CDR3: CASSLSGTGGSGANVLTF
size: once
V: TRBV12-3/TRBV12-4
J: TRBJ2-6
length: 18
D: TRBD1

DNA: TGCAGCGTTGAAGGTGGTGTGGGATATGGCTACACCTTC
CDR3: CSVEGGVGYGYTF
size: few
V: TRBV29-1
J: TRBJ1-2
length: 13
D: .

DNA: TGTGCCAGCAGTGCGCAGCCTGGATACAATGAGCAGTACTTC
CDR3: CASSAQPGYNEQYF
size: few
V: TRBV6-4
J: TRBJ2-7
length: 14
D: .

DNA: TGCGCCAGCAGGGGTCCTACAGATACGCAGTATTTT
CDR3: CASRGPTDTQYF
size: .
V: TRBV5-1
J: TRBJ2-3
length: 12
D: .

DNA: TGTGCCAGCATCACCGGGACACAATCCACCGAGCAGTACTTC
CDR3: CASITGTQSTEQYF
size: .
V: TRBV12-3/TRBV12-4
J: TRBJ2-7
length: 14
D: .

DNA: TGTGCCAGCAGCTTCGGGAGGGGGAACTACAATGAGCAGTTCTTC
CDR3: CASSFGRGNYNEQFF
size: .
V: TRBV7-2
J: TRBJ2-1
length: 15
D: TRBD2

DNA: TGTGCCAGCAGTTATGCAGCCGGGCGAAAACAGGGGCGCAGTGAGCAGTTCTTC
CDR3: CASSYAAGRKQGRSEQFF
size: .
V: TRBV6-5
J: TRBJ2-1
length: 18
D: TRBD1

DNA: TGTGCCAGCAGCTTAGCGGGGGGGAAAGGGTCCTACAATGAGCAGTTCTTC
CDR3: CASSLAGGKGSYNEQFF
size: few
V: TRBV11-2
J: TRBJ2-1
length: 17
D: TRBD2

DNA: TGCGCCAGCAGCTGTGGGCAGGGCACAGATACGCAGTATTTT
CDR3: CASSCGQGTDTQYF
size: .
V: TRBV5-1
J: TRBJ2-3
length: 14
D: .

DNA: TGTGCCAGCAGCCCTCTACCGACAGCGGGGATTCGGGATGGCTACACCTTC
CDR3: CASSPLPTAGIRDGYTF
size: .
V: TRBV3-1
J: TRBJ1-2
length: 17
D: .

DNA: TGCAGTGCTAGACGGAGAACTGGAGGGGATGAAAAACTGTTTTTT
CDR3: CSARRRTGGDEKLFF
size: .
V: TRBV20-1
J: TRBJ1-4
length: 15
D: .

DNA: TGCGCCAGCAGCCAAGGCACCGGGGAGCTGTTTTTT
CDR3: CASSQGTGELFF
size: .
V: TRBV4-1
J: TRBJ2-2
length: 12
D: .

DNA: TGTGCCAGCAGCCCTAATATTAAAAAGTACGAGCAGTACTTC
CDR3: CASSPNIKKYEQYF
size: .
V: TRBV4-2
J: TRBJ2-7
length: 14
D: .

DNA: TGTGCCATCAGGGGGACTAGAGGACACTACGAGCAGTACTTC
CDR3: CAIRGTRGHYEQYF
size: .
V: TRBV10-3
J: TRBJ2-7
length: 14
D: TRBD2

DNA: TGTGCCAGCAGTCATTCGACAGGGCTTCCCTCCTACGAGCAGTACTTC
CDR3: CASSHSTGLPSYEQYF
size: once
V: TRBV6-5
J: TRBJ2-7
length: 16
D: TRBD1

DNA: TGTGCCAGCAGCGTAGGGGTGGCGAAGTATCAGCCCCAGCATTTT
CDR3: CASSVGVAKYQPQHF
size: .
V: TRBV9
J: TRBJ1-5
length: 15
D: .

DNA: TGTGCCAGCACCAATGACAGGGGGCTGGGAAGGGGCTACACCTTC
CDR3: CASTNDRGLGRGYTF
size: .
V: TRBV27
J: TRBJ1-2
length: 15
D: TRBD1

DNA: TGTGCCAGCAGTTTAGTTAGACCCGAGACCCAGTTCTTC
CDR3: CASSLVRPETQFF
size: .
V: TRBV12-3/TRBV12-4
J: TRBJ2-1
length: 13
D: .

DNA: TGCAGTGCTAGGACCTCACAGGGTTCCAAAAACATTCAGTACTTC
CDR3: CSARTSQGSKNIQYF
size: .
V: TRBV20-1
J: TRBJ2-4
length: 15
D: .

DNA: TGTGCCAGCAGCAGCAGCCCACCCCGGGACAGGGGATACACGGGCCGAGACAATGAGCAGTTCTTC
CDR3: CASSSSPPRDRGYTGRDNEQFF
size: .
V: TRBV14
J: TRBJ2-1
length: 22
D: TRBD1